The T cell receptor beta chain under discussion was sequenced for a study of T cells in Graves' hyperthyroidism and ophthalmopathy. The investigators amplified TCR beta CDR3 regions from RNA transcripts. First-round RT-PCR targeting the TCR CDR3 was performed with the HTBI primer set. One entry per CDR3 protein, called by TCRdb with MiXCR from the multiplex PCR reads. Counted here are 300,000 to 350,000 distinct CDR3 sequences, 21% occurring once; the ten biggest clones make up around 50%. The table lists this clonotype with many counts. Its antigen is currently unknown. Findings and caveats of the study: Most clonotypes expanded in thyroid above 0.001 were likewise present in blood. Ophthalmopathy stood apart from stable hyperthyroidism in a 13 V-J model.

The CDR3 runs 15 residues. Germline CDR1 SGHRS, CDR2 YFSETQ. Trimming took 3 bases from V and 0 from J; bases not matched to a gene: 3. Each 10 ml fresh peripheral blood draw supplied the PBMCs. The TCR was taken from a woman in her 50s with Graves' hyperthyroidism. The chain recombines TRBV5-1 with TRBJ2-3, with 8 positions matching TRBD1. Sequences were obtained from blood. The CDR3 loop is CASSYRTGSTDTQYF. The CDR3 DNA sequence: TGCGCCAGCAGCTACAGGACAGGGAGCACAGATACGCAGTATTTT.